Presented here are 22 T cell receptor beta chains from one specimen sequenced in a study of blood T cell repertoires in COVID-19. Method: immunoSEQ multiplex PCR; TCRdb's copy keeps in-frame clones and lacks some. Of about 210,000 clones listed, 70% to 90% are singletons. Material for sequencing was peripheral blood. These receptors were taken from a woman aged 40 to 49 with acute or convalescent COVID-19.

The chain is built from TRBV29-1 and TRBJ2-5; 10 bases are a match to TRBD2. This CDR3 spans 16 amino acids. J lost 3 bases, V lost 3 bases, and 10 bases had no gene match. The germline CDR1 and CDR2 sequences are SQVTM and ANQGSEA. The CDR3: CSVEGLLAGNKETQYF. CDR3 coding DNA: TGCAGCGTTGAGGGGCTACTAGCGGGAAATAAAGAGACCCAGTACTTC.

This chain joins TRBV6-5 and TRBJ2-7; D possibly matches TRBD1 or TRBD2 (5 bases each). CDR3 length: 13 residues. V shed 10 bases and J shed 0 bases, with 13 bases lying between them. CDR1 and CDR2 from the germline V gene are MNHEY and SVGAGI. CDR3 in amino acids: CATRQRSSYEQYV. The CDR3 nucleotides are TGTGCCACCAGACAGCGGAGCTCCTACGAGCAGTACGTC.

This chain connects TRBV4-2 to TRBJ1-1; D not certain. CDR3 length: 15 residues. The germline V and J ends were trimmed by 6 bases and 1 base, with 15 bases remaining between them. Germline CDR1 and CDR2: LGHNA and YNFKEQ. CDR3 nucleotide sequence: TGTGCCAGCAGGGGCCCCGAGCAGAGGAACACTGAAGCTTTCTTT. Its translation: CASRGPEQRNTEAFF.

The CDR3 loop is CASSPGGANTQYF. Here the CDR3 DNA reads TGTGCCAGCAGCCCTGGGGGGGCAAATACGCAGTATTTT. V usage is TRBV12-3 or TRBV12-4 and J usage is TRBJ2-3, with a weak D call TRBD2 (7 bases). The CDR3 spans 13 residues. Deletions cut 6 bases from V and 7 bases from J, with 14 bases between.

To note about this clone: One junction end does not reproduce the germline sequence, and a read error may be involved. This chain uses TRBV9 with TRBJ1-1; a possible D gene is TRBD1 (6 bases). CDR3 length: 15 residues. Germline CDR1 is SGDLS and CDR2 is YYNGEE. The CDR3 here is CASSVVQKGDTEAFF. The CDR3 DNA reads TGTGCCAGCAGCGTAGTGCAAAAAGGGGACACGGAAGCTTTCTTT.

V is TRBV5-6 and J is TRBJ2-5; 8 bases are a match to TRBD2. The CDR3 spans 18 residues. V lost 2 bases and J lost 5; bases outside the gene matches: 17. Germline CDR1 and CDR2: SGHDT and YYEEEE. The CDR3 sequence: CASSFRATGTRRSETQYF. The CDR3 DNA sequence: TGTGCCAGCAGCTTTCGCGCCACCGGGACTAGGAGGTCGGAGACCCAGTACTTC.

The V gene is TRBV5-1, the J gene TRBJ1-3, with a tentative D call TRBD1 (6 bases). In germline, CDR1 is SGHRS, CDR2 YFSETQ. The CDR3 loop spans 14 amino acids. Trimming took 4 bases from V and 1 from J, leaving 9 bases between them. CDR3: CASSVDSSGNTIYF. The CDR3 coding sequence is TGCGCCAGCAGCGTGGACAGTTCTGGAAACACCATATATTTT.

The CDR3 region has the DNA TGCGCCAGCAGTGATTTGGACAGAAATAATTCACCCCTCCACTTT. Translation: CASSDLDRNNSPLHF. The gene calls are TRBV10-1 and TRBJ1-6; maybe TRBD1 (6 bases). V lost 3 bases to trimming and J lost 5 bases, with 11 bases between them. The CDR3 is 15 amino acids. The germline V gene encodes CDR1 WNHNN and CDR2 SYGVQD (reference sequence).

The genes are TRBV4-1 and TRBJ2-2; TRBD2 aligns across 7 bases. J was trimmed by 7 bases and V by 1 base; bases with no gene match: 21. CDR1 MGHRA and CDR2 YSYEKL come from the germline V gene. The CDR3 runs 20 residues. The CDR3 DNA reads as TGCGCCAGCAGCCAAGGCCCCTCGCTGGGCGGGGGTGTAAGGTTCGGGGAGCTGTTTTTT. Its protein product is CASSQGPSLGGGVRFGELFF.

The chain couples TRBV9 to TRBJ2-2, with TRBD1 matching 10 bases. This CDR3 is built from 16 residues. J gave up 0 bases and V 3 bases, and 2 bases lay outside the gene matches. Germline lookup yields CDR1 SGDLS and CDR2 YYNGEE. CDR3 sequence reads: CASSGGTGANTGELFF. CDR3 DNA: TGTGCCAGCAGCGGAGGGACAGGGGCGAACACCGGGGAGCTGTTTTTT.

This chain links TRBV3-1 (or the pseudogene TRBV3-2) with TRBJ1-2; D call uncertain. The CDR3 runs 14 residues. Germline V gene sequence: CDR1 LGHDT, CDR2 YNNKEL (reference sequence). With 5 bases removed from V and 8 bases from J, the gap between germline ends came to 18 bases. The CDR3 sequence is CASSTPGSPYGYTF. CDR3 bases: TGTGCCAGCAGCACACCCGGGAGCCCATACGGCTACACCTTC.

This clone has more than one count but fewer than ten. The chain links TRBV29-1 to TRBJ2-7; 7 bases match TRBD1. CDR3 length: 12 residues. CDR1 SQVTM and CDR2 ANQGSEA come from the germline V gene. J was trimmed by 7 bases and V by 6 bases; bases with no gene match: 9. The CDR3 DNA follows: TGCAGCGTCCTCGACAGGGTCGGAGAGCAGTACGTC. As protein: CSVLDRVGEQYV.

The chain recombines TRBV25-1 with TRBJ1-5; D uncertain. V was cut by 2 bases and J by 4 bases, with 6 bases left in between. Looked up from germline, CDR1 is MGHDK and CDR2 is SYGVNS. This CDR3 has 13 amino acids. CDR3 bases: TGTGCCAGCAGTGAAGGAGGGAATCAGCCCCAGCATTTT. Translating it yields CASSEGGNQPQHF.

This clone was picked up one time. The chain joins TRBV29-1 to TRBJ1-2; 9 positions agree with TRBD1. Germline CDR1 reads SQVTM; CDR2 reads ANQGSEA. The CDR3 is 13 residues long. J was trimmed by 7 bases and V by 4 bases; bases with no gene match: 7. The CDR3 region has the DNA TGCAGCGTTGTTGACAGGGGGATAATTGGCTACACCTTC. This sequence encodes CSVVDRGIIGYTF.

The CDR3 bases are TGCGCCAGCAGCTTGGATCGGGGGGCGGGAGAGACCCAGTACTTC. Its protein product is CASSLDRGAGETQYF. This sequence joins TRBV5-1 and TRBJ2-5; D is possibly TRBD2 (7 bases). Germline CDR1 SGHRS, CDR2 YFSETQ. The CDR3 spans 15 residues. V was shortened by 0 bases and J by 4 bases, with 13 bases between the two germline ends.

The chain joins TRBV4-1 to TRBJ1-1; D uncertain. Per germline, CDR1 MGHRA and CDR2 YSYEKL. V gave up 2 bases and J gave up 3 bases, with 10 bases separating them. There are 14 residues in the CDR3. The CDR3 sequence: CASSQRGRYTEAFF. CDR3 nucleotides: TGCGCCAGCAGCCAACGGGGTCGGTACACTGAAGCTTTCTTT.

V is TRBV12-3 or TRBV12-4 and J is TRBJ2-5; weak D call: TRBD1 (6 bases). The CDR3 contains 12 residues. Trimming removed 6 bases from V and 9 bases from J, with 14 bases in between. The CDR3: CASSQGSSAQYF. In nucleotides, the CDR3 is TGTGCCAGCAGCCAGGGGTCCTCGGCCCAGTACTTC.

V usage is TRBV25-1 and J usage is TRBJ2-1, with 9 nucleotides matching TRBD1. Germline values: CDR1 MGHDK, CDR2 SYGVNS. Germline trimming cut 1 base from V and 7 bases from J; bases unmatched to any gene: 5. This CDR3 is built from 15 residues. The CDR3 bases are TGTGCCAGCAGTGAATGGGGACAGGGAAGGAATGAGCAGTTCTTC. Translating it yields CASSEWGQGRNEQFF.

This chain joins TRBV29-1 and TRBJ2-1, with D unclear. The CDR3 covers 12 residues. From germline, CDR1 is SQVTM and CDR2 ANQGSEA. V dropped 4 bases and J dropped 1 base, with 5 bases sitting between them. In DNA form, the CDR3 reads TGCAGCGTTGGAGGTTCCTACAATGAGCAGTTCTTC. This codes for CSVGGSYNEQFF.

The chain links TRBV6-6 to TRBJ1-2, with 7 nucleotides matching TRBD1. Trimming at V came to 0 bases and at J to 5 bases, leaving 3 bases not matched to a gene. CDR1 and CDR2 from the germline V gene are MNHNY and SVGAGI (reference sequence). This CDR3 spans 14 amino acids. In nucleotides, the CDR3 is TGTGCCAGCAGTTACTCGGAGGGGGCGTATGGCTACACCTTC. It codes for CASSYSEGAYGYTF.

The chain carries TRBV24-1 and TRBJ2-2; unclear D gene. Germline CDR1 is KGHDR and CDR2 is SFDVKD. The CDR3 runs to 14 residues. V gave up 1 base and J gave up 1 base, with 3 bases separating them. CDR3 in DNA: TGTGCCACCAGTGATTTCTTGAACACCGGGGAGCTGTTTTTT. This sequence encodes CATSDFLNTGELFF.

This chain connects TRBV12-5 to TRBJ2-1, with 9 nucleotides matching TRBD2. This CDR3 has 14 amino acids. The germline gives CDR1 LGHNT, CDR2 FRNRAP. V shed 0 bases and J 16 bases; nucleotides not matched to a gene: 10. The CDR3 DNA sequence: TGTGCTAGTGGTTTGGTACTTCCTAGCGGGGTAGTATTCTTC. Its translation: CASGLVLPSGVVFF.